Below, one T cell receptor beta chain is given with its context. This sample is drawn from a study of blood T cell repertoires in COVID-19. Study-level background: There were acute and convalescent COVID-19 samples, and they came from the United States, Italy and Spain.

The V gene lost 1 base and the J gene lost 7 bases, with 10 bases spanning the gap. The CDR3 consists of 14 residues. The germline V gene encodes CDR1 PRHDT and CDR2 FYEKMQ (reference sequence). Enrollees, about 18 to 95 years old, lived in 24 US areas. Cohorts were based on clinical histories the participants reported. Data came from immunoSEQ multiplex PCR; TCRdb stores just in-frame clones and leaves some out. The table lists more than 250,000 clones, 92% of them singletons. The sequencing sample was made of PBMCs or T cells enriched from blood (not recorded which). This chain uses TRBV13 with TRBJ1-4; D not certain. The TCR sequence derives from a woman between 25 and 40 years old who had recovered from COVID-19. The CDR3 region has the DNA TGTGCCAGCAGCTTAGCCGGGAGTGGTGAAAAACTGTTTTTT. Its translation: CASSLAGSGEKLFF.